This TCR beta chain came from a study of blood T cell repertoires in COVID-19. Study-level information: Samples representing acute and convalescent COVID-19 were sourced from the United States, Italy and Spain.

The germline gives CDR1 KGHSH, CDR2 LQKENI. This CDR3 has 15 amino acids. The junction had 12 bases not matched to a gene; V was cut back by 7 bases and J by 4 bases. Original methodology: Using reference gene primer amplification, nucleated cell counts were estimated. The method was immunoSEQ multiplex PCR; TCRdb's version includes in-frame clones alone and lacks a portion of them. That table gives V, J and clone size, and the DNA gave D and trimming. The sample yields 240,000 or so clones, roughly 87% seen once. This chain links TRBV18 with TRBJ1-1; TRBD1 aligns across 7 bases. Sequenced: peripheral blood. The origin of this receptor is a man aged 55-75 years who had recovered from COVID-19. CDR3 coding DNA: TGTGCCAGCTTAGACAGGGCGATGGGGGTCACTGAAGCTTTCTTT. It yields the protein CASLDRAMGVTEAFF.